These 28 T cell receptor beta chains were all obtained from the same sample, sequenced in a study of blood T cells in healthy people across ages (dated by TCRdb to about 2015). Receptor libraries were prepared by 5' RACE. Sequencing instrument: Illumina HiSeq 2500. A second PCR of roughly 7 to 12 cycles was run with a J-beta primer mix and a sample-barcoded 5' primer. Clones were called with MiXCR by TCRdb after fastp trimmed the public reads at Q25, and only in-frame beta chains were retained. Entries are consolidated by CDR3 protein sequence, retaining the most common genes and DNA. A total of fewer than 800,000 distinct CDR3 sequences appear in this sample, approximately 25% of them only once. The ten most abundant clones make up just under 9.5% of the sample. The same sample was also used in a study of T cells of mothers and their children.

Sequences were obtained from blood. These receptors were obtained from a boy aged 10-17 years in good health.

The chain is built from TRBV11-1 and TRBJ2-5; TRBD2 is a possible D gene (5 bases). The DNA end is more similar to TRBJ2-1, so the J call may be wrong. Germline loops: CDR1 SGHAT, CDR2 FQDESV (reference sequence). CDR3 length: 12 amino acids. The CDR3 nucleotides are TGTGCCAGCAGCTTGGACTGGAATGAGCAGTTCTTC. Amino acids: CASSLDWNEQFF.

This clonotype appeared a few times. The rearrangement uses TRBV3-1 and TRBJ2-1; 9 bases align to TRBD2. V gave up 7 bases and J gave up 9 bases; unmatched junction bases: 13. This CDR3 region has 15 residues. Looked up from germline, CDR1 is LGHDT and CDR2 is YNNKEL (reference sequence). The chain's CDR3 is CASKNVAGGPGEQFF. The CDR3 coding sequence is TGTGCCAGCAAAAATGTTGCGGGAGGGCCGGGTGAGCAGTTCTTC.

This rearrangement joins TRBV9 to TRBJ1-5, with D unresolved. CDR1 is SGDLS and CDR2 is YYNGEE in the germline V gene. The CDR3 length is 15 residues. V was pared by 0 bases and J by 7 bases, with 14 bases between. The CDR3 DNA is TGTGCCAGCAGCGTAGACGACGAGCGCCAACAGCCCCAGCATTTT. Its protein is CASSVDDERQQPQHF.

The rearrangement joins TRBV15 to TRBJ2-5; 9 nucleotides line up with TRBD2. This CDR3 has 18 amino acids. Germline V gene lookup returns CDR1 LNHNV and CDR2 YYDKDF (reference sequence). V trimming: 1 base; J trimming: 3 bases; junction bases outside the gene matches: 12. CDR3 region: CATSRGNLAGILKETQYF. CDR3 nucleotide sequence: TGTGCCACCAGCAGAGGGAATCTAGCGGGGATACTGAAAGAGACCCAGTACTTC.

This clonotype has a handful of counts. The chain carries TRBV13 and TRBJ1-1, with 10 nucleotides matching TRBD1. With V trimmed by 5 bases and J by 4 bases, 4 bases remained unmatched. Germline V gene lookup returns CDR1 PRHDT and CDR2 FYEKMQ (reference sequence). This CDR3 region has 14 residues. DNA of the CDR3: TGTGCCAGCAGCAAGACAGGGGGCCGCACTGAAGCTTTCTTT. Protein product: CASSKTGGRTEAFF. Filled out from reference TRBV13 and TRBJ1-1, the complete variable domain reads AAGVIQSPRHLIKEKRETATLKCYPIPRHDTVYWYQQGPGQDPQFLISFYEKMQSDKGSIPDRFSAQQFSDYHSELNMSSLELGDSALYFCASSKTGGRTEAFFGQGTRLTVV.

The V and J genes are TRBV2 and TRBJ1-5, with D uncertain. Germline CDR1 and CDR2: SNHLY and FYNNEI. V was clipped by 3 bases and J by 10 bases, with 10 bases between them. CDR3 length: 12 amino acids. In nucleotides, the CDR3 is TGTGCCAGCAGTGAGGTATCGTCCCCCCAGCATTTT. Translating it yields CASSEVSSPQHF.

The chain combines TRBV4-2 with TRBJ1-2, with D perhaps matching TRBD1 (5 bases). From germline, CDR1 is LGHNA and CDR2 YNFKEQ. With 1 base removed from V and 2 bases from J, the gap between germline ends came to 11 bases. CDR3 size: 15 residues. The CDR3 coding sequence is TGTGCCAGCAGCCAAGTGGAGGGGATAAACTATGGCTACACCTTC. The encoded protein is CASSQVEGINYGYTF.

Ten or more counts support this clonotype. The V call is TRBV6-6, the J call TRBJ2-5, with D perhaps matching TRBD1 (5 bases). Gene TRBJ2-7 matches the end of the DNA better, so the J call may be wrong. Germline values: CDR1 MNHNY, CDR2 SVGAGI (reference sequence). CDR3 length: 12 amino acids. CDR3 DNA: TGTGCCAGCAGGGCAGGGACCTACGAGCAGTACTTC. Protein product: CASRAGTYEQYF.

In its sample, this clonotype was seen a few times. The chain is built from TRBV27 and TRBJ2-1, with 8 bases lining up with TRBD2. The CDR3 totals 14 residues. The ends lost 3 bases at V and 7 bases at J; junction bases unmatched: 5. Germline-derived CDR1 and CDR2 are MNHEY and SMNVEV (reference sequence). The DNA for the CDR3 is TGTGCCAGCAGTTTTAGACTAGCGACGAATGAGCAGTTCTTC. Translated, it gives CASSFRLATNEQFF.

This chain uses TRBV20-1 with TRBJ1-2; the D gene is possibly TRBD1 (6 bases). Trimming shortened V by 6 bases and J by 5 bases, and 16 bases separated the two germline ends. The CDR3 is 13 residues long. Germline loops: CDR1 DFQATT, CDR2 SNEGSKA (reference sequence). The CDR3 DNA is TGCAGTGCCAGGGTGGGGGCGAGATATGGCTACACCTTC. Encoded protein: CSARVGARYGYTF.

The rearrangement links TRBV20-1 to TRBJ2-6; 7 nucleotides match TRBD1. V trimming: 6 bases; J trimming: 0 bases; junction bases outside the gene matches: 8. The CDR3 length is 16 residues. CDR1 is DFQATT and CDR2 is SNEGSKA in the germline V gene (reference sequence). The CDR3, as DNA: TGCAGTGCGGTAGACAGGGATTACTCTGGGGCCAACGTCCTGACTTTC. As protein: CSAVDRDYSGANVLTF.

The gene calls are TRBV4-2 and TRBJ2-5, with 8 bases lining up with TRBD2. The CDR3 runs 15 residues. Germline CDR1 is LGHNA and CDR2 is YNFKEQ. V gave up 2 bases and J gave up 0 bases; unmatched junction bases: 2. The CDR3 sequence is CASSQLSGDQETQYF. The CDR3 DNA reads TGTGCCAGCAGCCAACTTAGCGGGGACCAAGAGACCCAGTACTTC.

The V gene is TRBV7-2, the J gene TRBJ2-7; 11 bases agree with TRBD2. The CDR3 has 15 amino acids. The V gene end was trimmed by 5 bases and the J gene end by 4 bases; junction bases not matched to a gene: 7. Germline V gives CDR1 SGHTA, CDR2 FQGNSA. The CDR3 DNA reads as TGTGCCAGCAGCCCCCAGACTAGCGGGAAGTACGAGCAGTACTTC. Encoded protein: CASSPQTSGKYEQYF.

The gene calls are TRBV6-1 and TRBJ2-7; the D gene is possibly TRBD1 (6 bases). The CDR3 consists of 13 residues. Trimming pared 7 bases from V and 5 bases from J, leaving 15 bases between. Germline V gene lookup returns CDR1 MNHNS and CDR2 SASEGT. As DNA, the CDR3 is TGTGCCAGCAACCCGGGACATAGCCACGAGCAGTACTTC. Translated, it gives CASNPGHSHEQYF.

The chain has TRBV20-1 and TRBJ2-3; weak D call: TRBD1 (6 bases). CDR3 length: 14 residues. V dropped 3 bases and J dropped 9 bases, with 19 bases sitting between them. The germline V gene encodes CDR1 DFQATT and CDR2 SNEGSKA (reference sequence). DNA for the CDR3: TGCAGTGCTAGGTCGTACACCTCAGGGGAGACGCAGTATTTT. Encoded protein: CSARSYTSGETQYF.

This clonotype is a singleton in its sample. The rearrangement uses TRBV29-1 and TRBJ1-1; TRBD1 is a possible D gene (6 bases). In germline, CDR1 is SQVTM, CDR2 ANQGSEA. Trimming removed 4 bases at V and 3 bases at J, with 12 bases between. The CDR3 runs to 13 residues. CDR3 region: CSVAGGGDTEAFF. CDR3 DNA sequence: TGCAGCGTTGCTGGAGGGGGGGACACTGAAGCTTTCTTT.

The V call is TRBV7-2, the J call TRBJ1-2; D may be TRBD1 (6 bases). This CDR3 has 14 residues. Germline CDR1 reads SGHTA; CDR2 reads FQGNSA. Trimming took off 3 bases at V and 3 bases at J, with 11 bases between the two ends. CDR3 DNA: TGTGCCAGCAGCTTTAGTCCAGGGGACTATGGCTACACCTTC. Encoded protein: CASSFSPGDYGYTF.

The chain is built from TRBV24-1 and TRBJ2-1; 8 bases are a match to TRBD1. Looked up from germline, CDR1 is KGHDR and CDR2 is SFDVKD. The CDR3 totals 16 residues. The V segment lost 3 bases and the J segment 5 bases; nucleotides outside the gene matches: 8. In DNA form, the CDR3 reads TGTGCCACCAGTGATCGAGACAGGGGACCCCACAATGAGCAGTTCTTC. It is translated as CATSDRDRGPHNEQFF.

The chain's CDR3 is CSSVRGGSGYTF. In nucleotides, the CDR3 is TGCAGCTCCGTTCGCGGAGGGAGTGGCTACACCTTC. This rearrangement joins TRBV29-1 to TRBJ1-2; no definite D call. The CDR3 has 12 residues. Germline V gene lookup returns CDR1 SQVTM and CDR2 ANQGSEA. V lost 8 bases and J 7 bases, leaving 17 bases between the germline ends. The full variable domain, completed using reference TRBV29-1 and TRBJ1-2, is SAVISQKPSRDICQRGTSLTIQCQVDSQVTMMFWYRQQPGQSLTLIATANQGSEATYESGFVIDKFPISRPNLTFSTLTVSNMSPEDSSIYLCSSVRGGSGYTFGSGTRLTVV.

The chain is built from TRBV20-1 and TRBJ2-5, with TRBD2 identical over 7 bases. The J call may be incorrect, as the DNA end agrees better with TRBJ2-7. The CDR3 has 15 residues. Germline CDR1 DFQATT, CDR2 SNEGSKA (reference sequence). CDR3 amino acids: CSARPRRGSTYEQYF. CDR3 DNA: TGCAGTGCTAGGCCCCGGCGGGGGAGCACCTACGAGCAGTACTTC.

The rearrangement links TRBV12-3 or TRBV12-4 to TRBJ2-2, with D possibly matching TRBD2 (5 bases). Trimming left V 7 bases short and J 5 bases short, with 11 bases between. The CDR3 is 13 residues long. The CDR3 DNA sequence: TGTGCCAGCATGACGGGAAGAACCGGGGAGCTGTTTTTT. Translation: CASMTGRTGELFF.

This clonotype has only a few counts. V and J are TRBV7-3 and TRBJ1-1; D is unresolved. There are 13 residues in the CDR3. The germline gives CDR1 SGHTA, CDR2 FQGTGA. Trimming shortened V by 5 bases and J by 1 base, and 8 bases separated the two germline ends. In DNA, the CDR3 is TGTGCCAGCAGCCAGGACGCGAACACTGAAGCTTTCTTT. Translation: CASSQDANTEAFF. The full variable domain, with the rest looked up from reference TRBV7-3 and TRBJ1-1, is GAGVSQTPSNKVTEKGKYVELRCDPISGHTALYWYRQSLGQGPEFLIYFQGTGAADDSGLPNDRFFAVRPEGSVSTLKIQRTERGDSAVYLCASSQDANTEAFFGQGTRLTVV.

This clonotype has a handful of counts. The chain combines TRBV29-1 with TRBJ2-2, with 7 bases matching TRBD1. Germline V gene lookup returns CDR1 SQVTM and CDR2 ANQGSEA. J gave up 6 bases and V 7 bases, and 14 bases lay outside the gene matches. This CDR3 has 15 amino acids. In DNA, the CDR3 is TGCAGCGCTTCACCACAGGGGACGAGGGCCGGGGAGCTGTTTTTT. It translates to CSASPQGTRAGELFF.

The chain has TRBV29-1 and TRBJ1-2; TRBD1 might be the D (5 bases). Germline V gene data show CDR1 as SQVTM and CDR2 as ANQGSEA. The CDR3 is 12 residues long. The germline V and J ends were trimmed by 7 bases and 4 bases, with 13 bases remaining between them. CDR3 in DNA: TGCAGCGGTTCGGGGCATACCTATGGCTACACCTTC. It specifies CSGSGHTYGYTF.

The chain carries TRBV15 and TRBJ2-7; D not resolved. The end of the DNA aligns better with TRBJ2-1, so the J call may be wrong. The CDR3 extends over 13 amino acids. Germline assignment: CDR1 LNHNV and CDR2 YYDKDF (reference sequence). The CDR3 nucleotides are TGTGCCACCAGCAGCCTGACTCGGAATGAGCAGTTCTTC. This sequence encodes CATSSLTRNEQFF.

This sequence joins TRBV4-1 and TRBJ2-1; D might be TRBD2 (5 bases). The V and J ends lost 4 bases and 2 bases respectively, with 15 bases between them. CDR1 MGHRA and CDR2 YSYEKL come from the germline V gene. The CDR3 totals 16 residues. This chain's CDR3 is CASSPGILEPYNEQFF. The DNA of the CDR3 is TGCGCCAGCAGCCCCGGGATCCTAGAGCCCTACAATGAGCAGTTCTTC.

Regarding this clonotype: One end of the junction is discordant with germline, which a read error may explain. The genes are TRBV5-1 and TRBJ1-2, with TRBD1 matching 9 bases. CDR1 is SGHRS and CDR2 is YFSETQ in the germline V gene. The CDR3 has 13 amino acids. The CDR3 protein is CTSRTGEQDGYTF. CDR3 bases: TGCACCAGTCGGACAGGGGAACAGGATGGCTACACCTTC.

The chain uses TRBV29-1 and TRBJ2-5; D is possibly TRBD2 (6 bases). Trimming cost V 5 bases and J 4 bases, with 8 bases left between them. The germline gives CDR1 SQVTM, CDR2 ANQGSEA. The CDR3 consists of 11 residues. CDR3 sequence: CSVNGGETQYF. The CDR3 nucleotides are TGCAGCGTTAACGGGGGAGAGACCCAGTACTTC. The full variable domain, with the rest looked up from reference TRBV29-1 and TRBJ2-5, is SAVISQKPSRDICQRGTSLTIQCQVDSQVTMMFWYRQQPGQSLTLIATANQGSEATYESGFVIDKFPISRPNLTFSTLTVSNMSPEDSSIYLCSVNGGETQYFGPGTRLLVL.